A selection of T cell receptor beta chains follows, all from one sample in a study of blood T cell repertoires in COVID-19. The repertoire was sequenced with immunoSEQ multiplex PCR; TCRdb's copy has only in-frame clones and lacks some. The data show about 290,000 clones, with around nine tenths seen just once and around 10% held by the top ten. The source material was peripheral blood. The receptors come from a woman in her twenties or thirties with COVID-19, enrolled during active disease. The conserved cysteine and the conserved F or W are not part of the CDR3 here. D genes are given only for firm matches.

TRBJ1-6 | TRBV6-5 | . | ASSYRGLKSTLH
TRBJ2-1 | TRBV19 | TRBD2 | ASGGGSYNEQF
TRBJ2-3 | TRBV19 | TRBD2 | ASSQPGLANGDTQY
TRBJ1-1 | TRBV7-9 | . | ASSLEGSESGHINTEAF
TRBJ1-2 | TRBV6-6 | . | ASSYSSGEYGYT
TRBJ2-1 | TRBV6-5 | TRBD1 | ASSSSDRGNEQF
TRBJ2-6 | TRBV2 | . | ASSTGSGANVLT
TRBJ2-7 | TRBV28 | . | ASNPVVTGGEQY
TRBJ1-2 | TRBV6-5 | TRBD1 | ASSSHRTGPASGYT
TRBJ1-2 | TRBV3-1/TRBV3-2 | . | ASSLRSTGVYGYT
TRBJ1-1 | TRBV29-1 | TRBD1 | SVGQGRDTEAF
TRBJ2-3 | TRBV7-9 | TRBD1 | ASSRDRGVTQY
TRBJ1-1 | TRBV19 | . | ASSFRVSAEAF
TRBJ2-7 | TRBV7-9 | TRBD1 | ASSPVTGEEYEQY
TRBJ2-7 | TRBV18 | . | ASSPQDSYEQY
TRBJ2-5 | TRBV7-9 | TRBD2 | ASSLRAGVSETQY
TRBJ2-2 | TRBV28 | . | ASSSGTATGELF
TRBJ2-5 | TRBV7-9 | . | ASSLWQRPTQY
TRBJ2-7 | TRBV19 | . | ASNRGTRTSSYEQY
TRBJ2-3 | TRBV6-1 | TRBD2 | ASSEERSTSGTDTQY
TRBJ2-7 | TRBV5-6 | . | ASSSRRRGGRANEQY
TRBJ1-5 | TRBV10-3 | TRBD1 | AIKGQGNQPQH
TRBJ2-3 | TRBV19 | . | ASSSSGADTQY